This T cell receptor (beta chain) was identified during a study of cytomegalovirus exposure and HLA in healthy donors. At the level of the study: Later, an analysis reported that the roughly 120 validation repertoires had used the same platform as the roughly 680 first-cohort repertoires. Study observations and caveats: In vitro work confirmed that a few CMV-associated chains recognize CMV antigens. Reported performance of the classifier showed diagnosis of cytomegalovirus status with high specificity and sensitivity.

This CDR3 region has 11 residues. Germline loops: CDR1 SNHLY, CDR2 FYNNEI. V was cut by 7 bases and J by 8 bases, with 9 bases left in between. Concerning this clone: The antigen is undetermined.

Generated by immunoSEQ multiplex PCR, the TCRdb table keeps only in-frame clones and is missing some. The sample carries about 250,000 clones, over 75% recorded once. Sequenced: PBMCs. The TCR originated in a young man in good health and CMV-seropositive. The gene calls are TRBV2 and TRBJ2-1, with a tentative D call TRBD1 (5 bases). The CDR3, as DNA: TGTGCCAGCAAGGGGTGGGATGAGCAGTTCTTC. Translating it yields CASKGWDEQFF.